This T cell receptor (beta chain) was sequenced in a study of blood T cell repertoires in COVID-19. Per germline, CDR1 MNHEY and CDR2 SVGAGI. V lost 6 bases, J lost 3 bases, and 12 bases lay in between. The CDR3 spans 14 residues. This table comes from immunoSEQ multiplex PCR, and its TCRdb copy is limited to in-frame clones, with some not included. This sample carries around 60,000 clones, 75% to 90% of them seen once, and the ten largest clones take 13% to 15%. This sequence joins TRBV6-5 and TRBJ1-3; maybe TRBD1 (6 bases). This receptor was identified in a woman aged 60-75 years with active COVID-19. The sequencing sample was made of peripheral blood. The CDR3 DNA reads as TGTGCCAGCAGGTCACAGGGAAGTGGAAACACCATATATTTT. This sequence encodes CASRSQGSGNTIYF.